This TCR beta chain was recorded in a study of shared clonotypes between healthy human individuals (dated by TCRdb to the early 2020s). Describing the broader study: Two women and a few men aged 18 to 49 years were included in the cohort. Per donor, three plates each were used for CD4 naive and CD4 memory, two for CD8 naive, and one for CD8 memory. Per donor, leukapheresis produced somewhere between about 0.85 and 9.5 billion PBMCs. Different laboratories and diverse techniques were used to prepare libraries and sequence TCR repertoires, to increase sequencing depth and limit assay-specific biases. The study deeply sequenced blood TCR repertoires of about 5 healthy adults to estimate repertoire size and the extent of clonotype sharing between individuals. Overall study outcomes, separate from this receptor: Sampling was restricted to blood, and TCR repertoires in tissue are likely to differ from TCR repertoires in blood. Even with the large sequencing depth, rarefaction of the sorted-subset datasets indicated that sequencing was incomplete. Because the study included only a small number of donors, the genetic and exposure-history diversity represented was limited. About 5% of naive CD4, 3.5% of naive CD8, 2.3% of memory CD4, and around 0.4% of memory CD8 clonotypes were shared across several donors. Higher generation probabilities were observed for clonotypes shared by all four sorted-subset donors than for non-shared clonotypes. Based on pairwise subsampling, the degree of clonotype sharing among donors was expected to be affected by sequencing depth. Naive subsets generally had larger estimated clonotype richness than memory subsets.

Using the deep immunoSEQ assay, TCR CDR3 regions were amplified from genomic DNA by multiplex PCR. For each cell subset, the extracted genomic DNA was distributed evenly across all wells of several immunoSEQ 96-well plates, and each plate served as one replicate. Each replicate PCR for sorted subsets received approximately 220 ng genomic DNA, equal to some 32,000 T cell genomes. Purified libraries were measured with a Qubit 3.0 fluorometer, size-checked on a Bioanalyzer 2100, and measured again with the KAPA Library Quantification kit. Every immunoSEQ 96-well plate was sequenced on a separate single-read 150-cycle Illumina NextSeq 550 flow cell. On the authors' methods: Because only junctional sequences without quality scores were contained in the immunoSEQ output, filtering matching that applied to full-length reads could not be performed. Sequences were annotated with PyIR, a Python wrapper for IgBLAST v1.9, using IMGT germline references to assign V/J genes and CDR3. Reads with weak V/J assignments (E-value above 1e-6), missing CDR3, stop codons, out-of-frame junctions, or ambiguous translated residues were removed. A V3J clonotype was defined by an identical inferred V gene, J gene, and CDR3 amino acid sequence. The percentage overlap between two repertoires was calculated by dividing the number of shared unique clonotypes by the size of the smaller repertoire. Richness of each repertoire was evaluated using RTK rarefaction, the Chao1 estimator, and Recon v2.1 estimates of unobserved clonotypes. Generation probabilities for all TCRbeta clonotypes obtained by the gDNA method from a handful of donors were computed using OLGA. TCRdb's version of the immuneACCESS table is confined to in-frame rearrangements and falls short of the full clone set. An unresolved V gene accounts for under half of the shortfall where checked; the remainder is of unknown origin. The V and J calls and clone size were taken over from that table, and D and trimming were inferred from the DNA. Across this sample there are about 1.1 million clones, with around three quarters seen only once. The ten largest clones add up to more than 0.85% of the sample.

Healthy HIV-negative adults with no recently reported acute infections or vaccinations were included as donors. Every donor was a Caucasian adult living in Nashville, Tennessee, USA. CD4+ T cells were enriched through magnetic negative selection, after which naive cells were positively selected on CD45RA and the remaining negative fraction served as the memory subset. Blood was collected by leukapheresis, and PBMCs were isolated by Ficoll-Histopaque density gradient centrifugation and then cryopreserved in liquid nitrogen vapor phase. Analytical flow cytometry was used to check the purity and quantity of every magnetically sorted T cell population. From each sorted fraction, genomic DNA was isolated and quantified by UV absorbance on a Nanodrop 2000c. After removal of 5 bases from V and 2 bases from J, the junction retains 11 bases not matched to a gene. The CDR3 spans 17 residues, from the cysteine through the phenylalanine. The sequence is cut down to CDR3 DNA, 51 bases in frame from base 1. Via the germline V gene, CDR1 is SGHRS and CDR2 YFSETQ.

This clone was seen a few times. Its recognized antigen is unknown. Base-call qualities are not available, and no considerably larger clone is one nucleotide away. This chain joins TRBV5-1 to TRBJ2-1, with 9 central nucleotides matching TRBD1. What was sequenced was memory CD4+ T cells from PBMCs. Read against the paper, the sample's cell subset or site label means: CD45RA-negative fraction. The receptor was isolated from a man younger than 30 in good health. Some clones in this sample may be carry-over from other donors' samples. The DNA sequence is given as TGCGCCAGCAGAAAACAGGGGGCCGACCAACCCTACAATGAGCAGTTCTTC. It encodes CASRKQGADQPYNEQFF.